The 7 T cell receptor beta chains reported below all come from one sample, sequenced in a study of T cells in Graves' hyperthyroidism and ophthalmopathy. What was amplified from RNA transcripts were TCR beta CDR3 regions. First-round RT-PCR of the TCR CDR3 relied on the HTBI primer set. TCRdb passed the multiplex PCR reads through MiXCR, listing each CDR3 protein once. The data contain approximately 640,000 distinct CDR3 sequences, about 16% of them seen just once; the ten biggest clones take up 3.5% to 4%. The specimen was blood. These receptors were collected from a woman in her twenties or thirties with Graves' hyperthyroidism.

The chain recombines TRBV28 with TRBJ2-7; D uncertain. This CDR3 has 13 amino acids. Looked up from germline, CDR1 is MDHEN and CDR2 is SYDVKM. V was shortened by 8 bases and J by 2 bases, with 13 bases between the two germline ends. CDR3: CASARGSPYEQYF. DNA of the CDR3: TGTGCCAGCGCAAGAGGTTCGCCCTACGAGCAGTACTTC.

This chain connects TRBV9 to TRBJ2-3, with D unclear. V was pared by 4 bases and J by 0 bases, with 12 bases between. CDR1 SGDLS and CDR2 YYNGEE come from the germline V gene. This CDR3 is built from 15 residues. CDR3 in amino acids: CASSPRSTSTDTQYF. DNA of the CDR3: TGTGCCAGCAGCCCTCGTTCAACCAGCACAGATACGCAGTATTTT.

This clonotype was picked up a small number of times. The gene calls are TRBV20-1 and TRBJ1-6; D is unclear. V was shortened by 5 bases and J by 8 bases, with 10 bases between the two germline ends. CDR1 is DFQATT, CDR2 SNEGSKA, per germline (reference sequence). This CDR3 is built from 12 residues. CDR3 amino acids: CSAPERHSPLHF. Written as DNA, the CDR3 is TGCAGTGCTCCGGAGCGGCATTCACCCCTCCACTTT.

This clonotype was counted at least ten times. This rearrangement joins TRBV30 to TRBJ1-4; 9 nucleotides line up with TRBD1. Germline CDR1 is GTSNPN and CDR2 is SVGIG (reference sequence). The CDR3 consists of 14 residues. V lost 5 bases and J lost 10; bases outside the gene matches: 11. The CDR3, as DNA: TGTGCCTGGGGTCCCCCGGGACAGGGAGGAAAACTGTTTTTT. This encodes CAWGPPGQGGKLFF.

This clonotype was seen at least ten times. The V and J genes are TRBV12-3 or TRBV12-4 and TRBJ1-1; weak D call: TRBD1 (5 bases). The CDR3 is 14 amino acids. The V end was cut by 5 bases, the J end by 1 base, with 11 bases between. This CDR3 is CASSGHTGNTEAFF. The DNA of the CDR3 is TGTGCCAGCAGTGGACACACTGGGAACACTGAAGCTTTCTTT.

This clonotype was found many times. This CDR3 is CASSPSMNTEAFF. The CDR3 bases are TGTGCCAGCAGTCCGTCCATGAACACTGAAGCTTTCTTT. The rearrangement links TRBV27 to TRBJ1-1; no clear D. The germline gives CDR1 MNHEY, CDR2 SMNVEV (reference sequence). The CDR3 sequence is 13 residues long. The V end was cut by 5 bases, the J end by 0 bases, with 7 bases between.

This clonotype was picked up many times. The chain employs TRBV30 and TRBJ1-2; tentative D call: TRBD1 (5 bases). The V end lost 0 bases, the J end lost 8 bases, and 16 bases lay between the germline ends. The CDR3 has 14 residues. Germline V lookup: CDR1 GTSNPN, CDR2 SVGIG (reference sequence). The CDR3 reads CAWSVLGGVGGYTF. The CDR3, as DNA: TGTGCCTGGAGTGTACTAGGAGGGGTAGGGGGCTACACCTTC. Combining the CDR3 with reference TRBV30 and TRBJ1-2 gives the whole variable domain SQTIHQWPATLVQPVGSPLSLECTVEGTSNPNLYWYRQAAGRGLQLLFYSVGIGQISSEVPQNLSASRPQDRQFILSSKKLLLSDSGFYLCAWSVLGGVGGYTFGSGTRLTVV.